This T cell receptor (beta chain) was identified during a study of blood T cell repertoires in COVID-19 (dated by TCRdb to 2019 to 2021). In terms of the full investigation: The collaborator samples originated in the United States, Italy and Spain and spanned the acute and convalescent phases of COVID-19. The prospective study material was composed of cDNA or gDNA derived from T cells, B-cell-depleted T cells, or PBMCs. Deeply sampled blood TCRbeta repertoires from subjects exposed to, actively infected with, or recovered from COVID-19 were included in the dataset. The repertoires were released in a freely available public database intended as a resource for research on the immune response to SARS-CoV-2. The samples were drawn from two sources: the first 160 participants of the ongoing ImmuneRACE study, and 1,000 to 1,500 subjects contributed by 6 global collaborators. A de-identified subject ID, COVID-19 status, age in years and sex were almost always included in the sample metadata. Where HLA class I and class II types were available, the types were taken from metadata supplied by the sample provider, not from assay-based typing.

Taken from cysteine to phenylalanine, the CDR3 has 11 residues. The only DNA kept is the CDR3, 33 bases in frame from the first base. Via the germline V gene, CDR1 is SNHLY and CDR2 FYNNEI. At the junction V is shortened by 6 bases and J by 5 bases, with 4 bases in between. Here is what the overall study found, with its caveats: Clinical and demographic metadata were provided uncurated, with the amount varying by source and participant.

The collaborating institutions used their own protocols to collect whole blood in K2EDTA tubes. For TCRbeta analysis, collaborator samples were shipped as frozen whole blood, as isolated PBMCs, or as DNA extracted from either sample type. The immunoSEQ Assay, a bias-controlled multiplex PCR, was used to amplify TCRbeta CDR3 regions from genomic DNA. As for the authors' bioinformatics: Within the assay, amplification of reference gene primers was used to estimate how many nucleated cells each sample contained. To quantify the absolute abundance of each unique TCRbeta CDR3 rearrangement, sequence reads were collapsed and filtered. For each sample, productive Simpson clonality was calculated by taking the square root of Simpson's diversity index across productive rearrangements. TCRdb holds this immuneACCESS table with in-frame rearrangements only. Some clones are missing; in checked studies, unresolved V genes explain under half, and the rest has no known cause. V, J and clone size reflect that table, while D and trimming were determined from the DNA. Counted in this sample were approximately 50,000 clones; more than 75% of them appeared once. The biggest ten clones account for around 3.6% of the sample.

This clone has only a few counts. There is no known antigen for this receptor. No base quality information exists; no much larger clone differs at one position. Material for sequencing was peripheral blood. Rearrangement joined TRBV2 to TRBJ2-2; no D segment can be confidently identified. This sequence was found in a human donor in a cohort sampled during active COVID-19. For the CDR3, the sequence is CASSMTGELFF. The DNA is TGTGCCAGCAGCATGACCGGGGAGCTGTTTTTT.